Given below is one TCR beta chain in context. Its antigen is currently unknown. The trim removed 0 bases at V and 0 bases at J, leaving 5 bases unmatched. CDR3 size: 17 residues. Germline CDR1 is SGHRS and CDR2 is YFSETQ. This sample was included in a study of CD8 T cells in ankylosing spondylitis. Study-level findings and limits: According to the report, clones linked to the disease were significantly enriched in matched synovial fluid samples taken from ankylosing spondylitis patients. One TCR beta motif, made up of 7 or 8 highly homologous variants, appeared characteristic of ankylosing spondylitis blood.

Each CDR3 protein is one row after TCRdb ran MiXCR on the 5' RACE reads. The profile shows some 200,000 distinct CDR3 sequences, roughly 25% of them singletons. This TCR was sampled from a male donor with ankylosing spondylitis or in good health (not recorded which). The chain uses TRBV5-1 and TRBJ2-3; TRBD2 matches at 9 bases. Sequenced input: blood, either unsorted or a sorted T cell fraction (not recorded which). The CDR3 reads CASSLARLAASTDTQYF. The DNA for the CDR3 is TGCGCCAGCAGCTTGGCGCGACTAGCGGCTAGCACAGATACGCAGTATTTT.